The 26 T cell receptor beta chains below were found in one sample sequenced in a study of T cells in Graves' hyperthyroidism and ophthalmopathy. RNA transcripts gave rise to amplified TCR beta CDR3 regions. Researchers ran a first-round RT-PCR on the TCR CDR3 using the HTBI primer set. TCRdb re-derived calls from the multiplex PCR reads in MiXCR, one entry per CDR3 protein. This table holds 450,000 to 550,000 distinct CDR3 sequences, approximately 25% found once. Sequencing input: blood. The receptors derive from a woman younger than 45 with Graves' ophthalmopathy.

J is TRBJ2-7 and V is TRBV29-1; D is unclear. V lost 4 bases, J lost 4 bases, and 17 bases lay in between. Germline CDR1 reads SQVTM; CDR2 reads ANQGSEA. The length of the CDR3 is 14 residues. The CDR3 is CSVVSASAGYEQYF. DNA for the CDR3: TGCAGCGTTGTTTCGGCCTCGGCCGGATACGAGCAGTACTTC.

This clonotype has a handful of counts. The CDR3 DNA reads as TGCGCCAGCAGCTTACAGGGGGAAGCTTCACCCCTCCACTTT. Protein product: CASSLQGEASPLHF. The J gene is TRBJ1-6, the V gene TRBV5-1; TRBD1 matches at 8 bases. With 2 bases clipped from V and 9 bases from J, the junction kept 4 bases outside the gene matches. There are 14 residues in the CDR3. Germline lookup yields CDR1 SGHRS and CDR2 YFSETQ.

This clonotype was counted ten times or more. The chain links TRBV28 to TRBJ2-2; 7 nucleotides line up with TRBD2. CDR3 length: 14 residues. Germline V gives CDR1 MDHEN, CDR2 SYDVKM. Germline trimming cut 8 bases from V and 2 bases from J; bases unmatched to any gene: 5. CDR3 DNA: TGTGCCAGCCGGGGACTACTTAACACCGGGGAGCTGTTTTTT. Its protein product is CASRGLLNTGELFF.

This clonotype has ten or more counts. V usage is TRBV5-1 and J usage is TRBJ1-2; possibly TRBD1 for D (6 bases). Germline V gives CDR1 SGHRS, CDR2 YFSETQ. The CDR3 totals 13 residues. V lost 3 bases and J lost 7, with 13 bases in between. CDR3 in amino acids: CASSSDRHRGYTF. CDR3 in DNA: TGCGCCAGCAGCTCTGACAGGCATCGTGGCTACACCTTC.

This clonotype has a count of ten or more. The V and J genes are TRBV6-1 and TRBJ2-2; the D gene is possibly TRBD1 (6 bases). Between the trimmed V and J ends, which lost 6 bases and 6 bases, there was a span of 11 bases. The CDR3 is made up of 13 amino acids. Germline-derived CDR1 and CDR2 are MNHNS and SASEGT. The CDR3 bases are TGTGCCAGCAGACCCGCAGGGGCCGGGGAGCTGTTTTTT. This translates into CASRPAGAGELFF.

This clonotype was observed at least ten times. The rearrangement links TRBV20-1 to TRBJ2-7; perhaps TRBD2 as D (7 bases). The germline CDR1 and CDR2 sequences are DFQATT and SNEGSKA (reference sequence). The ends were cut back, 6 bases at V and 2 bases at J, with 17 bases in the middle. The CDR3 spans 14 residues. The CDR3 nucleotides read TGCAGTGCAAGGGGGAGGGGGACCACCTACGAGCAGTACTTC. Amino acid sequence: CSARGRGTTYEQYF.

At least ten counts were recorded for this clonotype. This chain joins TRBV12-3 or TRBV12-4 and TRBJ2-7, with TRBD1 identical over 7 bases. The CDR3 covers 12 residues. The ends lost 6 bases at V and 6 bases at J; junction bases unmatched: 5. The CDR3 protein is CASSETGFEQYF. CDR3 coding DNA: TGTGCCAGCAGCGAGACAGGGTTCGAGCAGTACTTC.

This clonotype was found many times. The chain recombines TRBV27 with TRBJ1-4; D perhaps matches TRBD1 (5 bases). CDR1 is MNHEY and CDR2 is SMNVEV in the germline V gene (reference sequence). The CDR3 runs to 15 residues. V lost 1 base and J 2 bases, leaving 8 bases between the germline ends. The CDR3 DNA reads TGTGCCAGCAGTTTATGGGGGATCACTAATGAAAAACTGTTTTTT. Translating gives CASSLWGITNEKLFF.

This chain connects TRBV10-3 to TRBJ2-7, with 8 bases aligning to TRBD1. Germline assignment: CDR1 ENHRY and CDR2 SYGVKD. Germline trimming cut 11 bases from V and 0 bases from J; bases unmatched to any gene: 9. CDR3 length equals 14 residues. The CDR3 protein is CASRTGTSSYEQYF. The CDR3 region has the DNA TGTGCCTCAAGGACAGGGACCAGCTCCTACGAGCAGTACTTC.

The chain couples TRBV3-1 to TRBJ2-7; TRBD1 aligns across 9 bases. V shed 1 base, J shed 2 bases, and the junction held 9 bases outside the gene matches. The germline gives CDR1 LGHDT, CDR2 YNNKEL (reference sequence). The CDR3 has 17 amino acids. The CDR3 nucleotides are TGTGCCAGCAGCCAAGCAAAGCCCCGGGACAGGGCCTACGAGCAGTACTTC. Its protein is CASSQAKPRDRAYEQYF.

This clonotype was found many times. Written as DNA, the CDR3 is TGTGCCAGCAGTGTCCGCGTCTCTGGGGCCAACGTCCTGACTTTC. Its protein is CASSVRVSGANVLTF. The chain joins TRBV6-2 or TRBV6-3 to TRBJ2-6; no clear D gene. Trimming cost V 5 bases and J 0 bases, with 8 bases left between them. CDR3 length: 15 residues. The germline V gene has CDR1 MNHEY and CDR2 SVGEGT.

This clonotype appeared many times. The CDR3 reads CASSFPGGGQETQYF. CDR3 nucleotides: TGTGCCAGCAGCTTCCCAGGGGGGGGCCAAGAGACCCAGTACTTC. V and J are TRBV5-4 and TRBJ2-5; the D gene could be TRBD1 or TRBD2 (7 bases each). In germline, CDR1 is SGHNT, CDR2 YYREEE (reference sequence). Trimming removed 2 bases from V and 1 base from J, with 12 bases in between. This CDR3 region has 15 residues.

The sample holds a few counts of this clonotype. A much larger clonotype is one base distant, so this may be a read error. The chain has TRBV2 and TRBJ2-4; TRBD2 aligns across 7 bases. Germline V gene data show CDR1 as SNHLY and CDR2 as FYNNEI. The CDR3 extends over 13 amino acids. CDR3 DNA sequence: TGTGCCAGCACCCTGGGAGGGTTGAACATTAAGTACTTC. It codes for CASTLGGLNIKYF.

V gene TRBV11-2 combines with J gene TRBJ1-3; D is undetermined. The CDR3 totals 14 residues. CDR1 SGHAT and CDR2 FQNNGV come from the germline V gene. The V and J ends lost 8 bases and 4 bases respectively, with 15 bases between them. The DNA of the CDR3 is TGTGCCAGCTCAGATAGTTTGGAAGGAAACACCATATATTTT. This codes for CASSDSLEGNTIYF.

In this sample, this clonotype turned up many times. The gene calls are TRBV5-6 and TRBJ2-2, with D possibly TRBD1 on 5 matching bases. The germline V gene has CDR1 SGHDT and CDR2 YYEEEE. V was clipped by 4 bases and J by 2 bases, with 15 bases between them. The CDR3 totals 16 residues. This CDR3 is CASSPRMGLNTGELFF. DNA for the CDR3: TGTGCCAGCAGCCCTAGGATGGGGCTTAACACCGGGGAGCTGTTTTTT.

This clonotype has only one observation. The chain has TRBV27 and TRBJ1-2, with a tentative D call TRBD1 (5 bases). There are 14 residues in the CDR3. Trimming took off 8 bases at V and 4 bases at J, with 17 bases between the two ends. The germline V gene has CDR1 MNHEY and CDR2 SMNVEV (reference sequence). As DNA, the CDR3 is TGTGCCAGCGGACCTTCAGGGATGGTCTATGGCTACACCTTC. Protein: CASGPSGMVYGYTF.

At least ten counts were recorded for this clonotype. V gene TRBV18 combines with J gene TRBJ2-5; 7 nucleotides align to TRBD2. This CDR3 comprises 16 residues. V gave up 2 bases and J gave up 7 bases; unmatched junction bases: 13. Germline values: CDR1 KGHSH, CDR2 LQKENI. CDR3: CASSPTGLGGPGTQYF. CDR3 nucleotide sequence: TGTGCCAGCTCACCAACAGGACTAGGTGGCCCGGGGACCCAGTACTTC. Drawing the rest from reference TRBV18 and TRBJ2-5, the complete variable domain is NAGVMQNPRHLVRRRGQEARLRCSPMKGHSHVYWYRQLPEEGLKFMVYLQKENIIDESGMPKERFSAEFPKEGPSILRIQQVVRGDSAAYFCASSPTGLGGPGTQYFGPGTRLLVL.

This clonotype was detected many times. This chain uses TRBV7-6 with TRBJ2-7; D remains unclear. Germline CDR1 and CDR2: SGHVS and FNYEAQ. Trimming stripped 1 base from V and 5 bases from J, with 9 bases between. This CDR3 has 13 amino acids. The DNA for the CDR3 is TGTGCCAGCAGCTTAGGGATGGGCGACGAGCAGTACTTC. It yields the protein CASSLGMGDEQYF.

There are many counts of this clonotype. The rearrangement uses TRBV4-1 and TRBJ2-5; 8 bases are a match to TRBD1. V gave up 3 bases and J gave up 1 base; unmatched junction bases: 1. The length of the CDR3 is 14 residues. Germline V gives CDR1 MGHRA, CDR2 YSYEKL. CDR3 residues: CASSQDRVQETQYF. The DNA for the CDR3 is TGCGCCAGCAGCCAGGACAGGGTCCAAGAGACCCAGTACTTC.

This clonotype came up a few times. The V call is TRBV13, the J call TRBJ2-7; weak D call: TRBD2 (6 bases). V was trimmed by 5 bases and J by 2 bases, leaving 16 bases between them. CDR1 and CDR2 from the germline V gene are PRHDT and FYEKMQ (reference sequence). The CDR3 contains 15 residues. In nucleotides, the CDR3 is TGTGCCAGCAGCCCCGGTCGCGGGGAGGCCTACGAGCAGTACTTC. Translated: CASSPGRGEAYEQYF.

There are many counts of this clonotype. The V and J genes are TRBV29-1 and TRBJ2-7; possible D gene TRBD1, 5 bases. CDR3 length: 13 residues. V gave up 0 bases and J gave up 7 bases, with 13 bases separating them. The germline gives CDR1 SQVTM, CDR2 ANQGSEA. The CDR3 here is CSVEDRVKDEQYF. In DNA form, the CDR3 reads TGCAGCGTTGAAGACAGGGTGAAGGATGAGCAGTACTTC.

Ten or more counts support this clonotype. The J gene is TRBJ1-5, the V gene TRBV20-1, with unresolved D. Germline V lookup: CDR1 DFQATT, CDR2 SNEGSKA (reference sequence). This CDR3 comprises 14 residues. V was pared by 1 base and J by 6 bases, with 13 bases between. The CDR3 nucleotides read TGCAGTGCTAGAGTGGAAGAGTGGGGTCAGCCCCAGCATTTT. It translates to CSARVEEWGQPQHF.

This clonotype has a count of ten or more. The chain combines TRBV2 with TRBJ2-5; D might be TRBD1 or TRBD2, each matching 6 bases. The CDR3 extends over 13 amino acids. V was cut by 6 bases and J by 7 bases, with 15 bases left in between. The germline V gene encodes CDR1 SNHLY and CDR2 FYNNEI. This CDR3 reads CASREGDVGTQYF. CDR3 bases: TGTGCCAGCAGGGAGGGGGACGTCGGGACCCAGTACTTC.

The rearrangement joins TRBV7-2 to TRBJ2-6; D unclear. The CDR3 is 15 residues long. CDR1 and CDR2 from the germline V gene are SGHTA and FQGNSA. V was trimmed by 5 bases and J by 1 base, leaving 9 bases between them. The CDR3 nucleotides read TGTGCCAGCAGCCTCCCCATTTCTGGGGCCAACGTCCTGACTTTC. Translation gives CASSLPISGANVLTF.

This clonotype was counted ten times or more. The V and J genes are TRBV6-1 and TRBJ1-2, with D maybe TRBD1 (5 bases). This CDR3 spans 17 amino acids. Trimming left V 7 bases short and J 5 bases short, with 26 bases between. CDR1 MNHNS and CDR2 SASEGT come from the germline V gene. In DNA form, the CDR3 reads TGTGCCAGCACTCAACGACGACGGGGGTCCCAGCATTATGGCTACACCTTC. Residues: CASTQRRRGSQHYGYTF.

This clonotype showed up many times. The rearrangement joins TRBV19 to TRBJ1-5, with TRBD1 identical over 8 bases. Germline V lookup: CDR1 LNHDA, CDR2 SQIVND (reference sequence). J lost 5 bases, V lost 10 bases, and 10 bases had no gene match. The CDR3 consists of 14 residues. CDR3 protein: CATWTGYGDQPQHF. For the CDR3, the DNA is TGTGCCACCTGGACAGGGTACGGGGATCAGCCCCAGCATTTT.